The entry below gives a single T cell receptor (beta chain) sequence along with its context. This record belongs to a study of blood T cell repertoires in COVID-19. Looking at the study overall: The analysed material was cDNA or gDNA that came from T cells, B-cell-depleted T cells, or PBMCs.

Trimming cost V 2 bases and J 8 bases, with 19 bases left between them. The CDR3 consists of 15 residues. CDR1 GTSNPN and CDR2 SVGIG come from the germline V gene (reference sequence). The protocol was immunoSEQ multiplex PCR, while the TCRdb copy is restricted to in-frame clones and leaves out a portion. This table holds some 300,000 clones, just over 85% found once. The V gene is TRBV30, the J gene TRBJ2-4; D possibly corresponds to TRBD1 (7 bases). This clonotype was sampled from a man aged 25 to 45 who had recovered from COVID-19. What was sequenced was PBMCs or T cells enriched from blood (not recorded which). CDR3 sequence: CAWSRSTGRLDIQYF. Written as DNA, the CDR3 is TGTGCCTGGAGTAGGTCGACAGGGAGGTTGGACATTCAGTACTTC.